This T cell receptor beta chain was identified during a study of blood T cell repertoires in COVID-19. At the level of the study: Samples came from the United States, Italy and Spain, spanning acute and convalescent COVID-19.

In the original analysis: Quantification of nucleated cells was approximated via reference gene primer amplification. Measured with immunoSEQ multiplex PCR; TCRdb has only the in-frame clones, and not every one. D and trimming come from the DNA, and the V and J calls and clone size come from that table. The table lists hundreds of thousands of clones, around 86% of them singletons. CDR1 is KGHSH and CDR2 is LQKENI in the germline V gene. The CDR3 is 15 residues long. Trimming cost V 8 bases and J 6 bases; bases outside gene matches: 8. Sequenced input: PBMCs or T cells enriched from blood (not recorded which). The TCR comes from a woman aged 45-65 years who had recovered from COVID-19. The rearrangement links TRBV18 to TRBJ1-5; 12 bases are shared with TRBD1. This chain's CDR3 is CASATGQGALQPQHF. The CDR3 DNA is TGTGCCAGCGCAACGGGACAGGGGGCCCTTCAGCCCCAGCATTTT.